This is a list of T cell receptor beta chains from one sample in a study of Tregs in tolerant kidney transplant recipients. Only in-frame clones appear in the TCRdb table, and some are missing; sequencing was by immunoSEQ multiplex PCR. The table has about 15,000 clones, around 53% seen once. The antigens of these receptors remain unknown. The input for sequencing was CD4+ T cells from blood cultured with allogeneic cells, taken before the transplant. The receptors were sampled from a human patient who received a combined kidney and bone marrow transplant. Both conserved end residues are part of each CDR3. The D gene is left open where the match is weak. Rows give clone size only sometimes, using once, few, many, or a class for an expanded clone.

j_gene: TRBJ2-5
v_gene: TRBV5-4
abundance: .
d_gene: TRBD2
CDR3aa: CASSSGLEETQYF
CDR3nt: TGTGCCAGCAGTTCCGGACTAGAGGAGACCCAGTACTTC

j_gene: TRBJ1-4
v_gene: TRBV7-9
abundance: few
d_gene: .
CDR3aa: CASSPGRRGEKLFF
CDR3nt: TGTGCCAGCAGCCCCGGGCGGCGGGGTGAAAAACTGTTTTTT

j_gene: TRBJ2-5
v_gene: TRBV4-3
abundance: .
d_gene: TRBD1
CDR3aa: CASSQGTGTGEETQYF
CDR3nt: TGCGCCAGCAGCCAAGGTACCGGGACAGGTGAAGAGACCCAGTACTTC

j_gene: TRBJ2-3
v_gene: TRBV5-1
abundance: .
d_gene: TRBD2
CDR3aa: CASSISGGTDTQYF
CDR3nt: TGCGCCAGCAGCATTAGCGGGGGCACAGATACGCAGTATTTT

j_gene: TRBJ1-2
v_gene: TRBV7-9
abundance: .
d_gene: .
CDR3aa: CASSFTGSSFNYGYTF
CDR3nt: TGTGCCAGCAGCTTTACCGGGTCTTCCTTTAACTATGGCTACACCTTC

j_gene: TRBJ2-7
v_gene: TRBV6-1
abundance: .
d_gene: .
CDR3aa: CASSAGQLSSYEQYF
CDR3nt: TGTGCCAGCAGCGCGGGACAGCTCAGCTCCTACGAGCAGTACTTC

j_gene: TRBJ1-3
v_gene: TRBV4-3
abundance: .
d_gene: .
CDR3aa: CASSQDLVRGTGNTIYF
CDR3nt: TGCGCCAGCAGCCAAGATTTGGTTCGGGGGACTGGAAACACCATATATTTT

j_gene: TRBJ1-5
v_gene: TRBV4-3
abundance: .
d_gene: .
CDR3aa: CASSQEGGRGNQPQHF
CDR3nt: TGCGCCAGCAGCCAAGAGGGAGGACGTGGCAATCAGCCCCAGCATTTT

j_gene: TRBJ2-1
v_gene: TRBV18
abundance: .
d_gene: .
CDR3aa: CASSHRDTTNEQFF
CDR3nt: TGTGCCAGCTCTCACCGGGACACGACTAATGAGCAGTTCTTC

j_gene: TRBJ2-6
v_gene: TRBV11-2
abundance: few
d_gene: .
CDR3aa: CASSLNQISGANVLTF
CDR3nt: TGTGCCAGCAGCTTAAATCAGATCTCTGGGGCCAACGTCCTGACTTTC

j_gene: TRBJ1-2
v_gene: TRBV2
abundance: .
d_gene: .
CDR3aa: CASSPQGFHGYTF
CDR3nt: TGTGCCAGCAGTCCCCAGGGGTTCCATGGCTACACCTTC